The 12 T cell receptor beta chains given below trace back to one sample, sequenced in a study of shared clonotypes between healthy human individuals. Sequenced by immunoSEQ multiplex PCR; TCRdb stores in-frame clones only, minus some. This sample has about 600,000 clones, with about 96% found just once. Sequencing was performed on naive CD4+ T cells sorted from blood. The subset: CD45RA+ positively selected. The source is a woman aged 25-40 years in good health.

About this clone: The sample has other DNA sequences that encode this CDR3 too. The chain is built from TRBV7-2 and TRBJ2-1; TRBD2 agrees at 10 bases. Germline V gene data show CDR1 as SGHTA and CDR2 as FQGNSA. The ends lost 4 bases at V and 4 bases at J; junction bases unmatched: 1. The CDR3 runs to 14 residues. In nucleotides, the CDR3 is TGTGCCAGCAGCTGGACTAGCGGATACAATGAGCAGTTCTTC. Protein: CASSWTSGYNEQFF.

The V gene is TRBV19, the J gene TRBJ1-3; weak D call: TRBD1 (5 bases). The length of the CDR3 is 15 residues. CDR1 is LNHDA, CDR2 SQIVND, per germline (reference sequence). Trimming removed 9 bases at V and 0 bases at J, with 15 bases between. CDR3 coding DNA: TGTGCCAGCAGAGCGACAGACTTCTCTGGAAACACCATATATTTT. This translates into CASRATDFSGNTIYF.

This clone showed up just once. The V call is TRBV18, the J call TRBJ2-7; 10 nucleotides line up with TRBD2. Per the germline V gene, CDR1 is KGHSH and CDR2 is LQKENI. This CDR3 is built from 15 residues. After removal of 3 bases from V and 3 bases from J, the junction contained 5 bases not matched to a gene. This chain's CDR3 is CASSPALAGVYEQYF. Here the CDR3 DNA reads TGTGCCAGCTCACCTGCGCTAGCGGGAGTCTACGAGCAGTACTTC. The full variable domain, completed using reference TRBV18 and TRBJ2-7, is NAGVMQNPRHLVRRRGQEARLRCSPMKGHSHVYWYRQLPEEGLKFMVYLQKENIIDESGMPKERFSAEFPKEGPSILRIQQVVRGDSAAYFCASSPALAGVYEQYFGPGTRLTVT.

This rearrangement joins TRBV6-6 to TRBJ2-2; the D gene is possibly TRBD1 (6 bases). This CDR3 is built from 14 residues. Germline CDR1 is MNHNY and CDR2 is SVGAGI (reference sequence). The V end lost 7 bases, the J end lost 2 bases, and 11 bases lay between the germline ends. CDR3 sequence (DNA): TGTGCCAGCATGGGACACGGAAACACCGGGGAGCTGTTTTTT. Protein product: CASMGHGNTGELFF.

V usage is TRBV7-3 and J usage is TRBJ2-1; 10 positions agree with TRBD2. CDR3 length: 15 residues. V was clipped by 2 bases and J by 7 bases; unmatched bases: 5. Germline CDR1 SGHTA, CDR2 FQGTGA. The CDR3 sequence is CASSLAGLAFNEQFF. The CDR3 DNA follows: TGTGCCAGCAGCTTAGCGGGACTAGCGTTTAATGAGCAGTTCTTC.

J is TRBJ2-7 and V is TRBV7-6, with 8 nucleotides matching TRBD2. CDR1 SGHVS and CDR2 FNYEAQ come from the germline V gene. The CDR3 loop spans 15 amino acids. The junction had 8 bases not matched to a gene; V was cut back by 4 bases and J by 3 bases. The CDR3 DNA reads as TGTGCCAGCAGCTCCCCGACGGGAGGGGACTACGAGCAGTACTTC. Amino acids: CASSSPTGGDYEQYF.

This chain joins TRBV9 and TRBJ2-7; 7 bases fit TRBD2. The CDR3 contains 16 residues. The V gene's germline CDR1 is SGDLS and CDR2 YYNGEE. Unmatched junction bases numbered 12, after V lost 4 bases and J lost 2 bases. CDR3 coding DNA: TGTGCCAGCAGCCCACCCGACGGGAGGCCTCCCTACGAGCAGTACTTC. It yields the protein CASSPPDGRPPYEQYF.

The chain recombines TRBV4-2 with TRBJ2-7, with 9 bases fitting TRBD2. Trimming removed 3 bases from V and 5 bases from J; junction bases left unmatched: 8. Germline V gene data show CDR1 as LGHNA and CDR2 as YNFKEQ. The CDR3 runs 15 residues. The CDR3 DNA is TGTGCCAGCAGCCAGGGACTAGCCCCTTGGGACGAGCAGTACTTC. Protein sequence: CASSQGLAPWDEQYF.

The chain is built from TRBV11-2 and TRBJ1-6; D gene unclear. CDR3 size: 18 residues. Between the trimmed V and J ends, which lost 1 base and 5 bases, there was a span of 18 bases. CDR1 and CDR2 from the germline V gene are SGHAT and FQNNGV. The CDR3 nucleotides read TGTGCCAGCAGCTTAGGCTTGATACACAACAGTAATAATTCACCCCTCCACTTT. It codes for CASSLGLIHNSNNSPLHF. Based on the CDR3 plus reference TRBV11-2 and TRBJ1-6, the full variable domain is EAGVAQSPRYKIIEKRQSVAFWCNPISGHATLYWYQQILGQGPKLLIQFQNNGVVDDSQLPKDRFSAERLKGVDSTLKIQPAKLEDSAVYLCASSLGLIHNSNNSPLHFGNGTRLTVT.

CDR3: CASRPEYLSYEQYF. CDR3 sequence (DNA): TGTGCCAGCAGGCCAGAGTACCTCTCCTACGAGCAGTACTTC. The chain employs TRBV27 and TRBJ2-7; the D is unclear. CDR3 length: 14 amino acids. Germline V gives CDR1 MNHEY, CDR2 SMNVEV (reference sequence). Trimming took 6 bases from V and 0 from J, leaving 12 bases between them.

The rearrangement links TRBV7-9 to TRBJ2-1; D gene ambiguous. The CDR3 runs to 15 residues. Germline loops: CDR1 SEHNR, CDR2 FQNEAQ (reference sequence). The ends were cut back, 2 bases at V and 0 bases at J, with 8 bases in the middle. CDR3 loop: CASSLQVDSYNEQFF. The CDR3 DNA sequence: TGTGCCAGCAGCTTACAGGTCGACTCCTACAATGAGCAGTTCTTC. Supplemented by reference TRBV7-9 and TRBJ2-1, the full variable domain reads DTGVSQNPRHKITKRGQNVTFRCDPISEHNRLYWYRQTLGQGPEFLTYFQNEAQLEKSRLLSDRFSAERPKGSFSTLEIQRTEQGDSAMYLCASSLQVDSYNEQFFGPGTRLTVL.

The V gene is TRBV11-1, the J gene TRBJ2-7; maybe TRBD2 (6 bases). The V and J ends lost 5 bases and 0 bases respectively, with 14 bases between them. Germline lookup yields CDR1 SGHAT and CDR2 FQDESV (reference sequence). This CDR3 contains 15 residues. This CDR3 is CASSLLGGVSYEQYF. For the CDR3, the DNA is TGTGCCAGCAGCCTACTTGGCGGGGTCTCCTACGAGCAGTACTTC.